The 20 T cell receptor beta chains below all came from one sample that was sequenced in a study of OX40 agonist ivuxolimab in advanced cancers. Profiling relied on immunoSEQ multiplex PCR, and the TCRdb table lists in-frame clones only, not all of them. The sample yields 55,000 or so clones, around 85% seen once. The material was CD4+ or CD8+ T cells sorted from blood, obtained in a trial of the OX40 agonist ivuxolimab. The receptor source for this set is an adult with an advanced solid tumor such as melanoma, head and neck, liver or kidney cancer.

The rearrangement links TRBV6-6 to TRBJ1-4; a possible D gene is TRBD1 (6 bases). With 2 bases removed from V and 7 bases from J, the gap between germline ends came to 17 bases. CDR1 and CDR2 from the germline V gene are MNHNY and SVGAGI (reference sequence). The CDR3 runs to 16 residues. CDR3 region: CASSYPPDSSGEKLFF. The CDR3 DNA is TGTGCCAGCAGTTACCCTCCGGACAGCTCCGGTGAAAAACTGTTTTTT.

The chain employs TRBV11-3 and TRBJ2-5; 8 positions match TRBD1. Germline trimming cut 5 bases from V and 10 bases from J; bases unmatched to any gene: 9. CDR1 SGHNT and CDR2 YENEEA come from the germline V gene. The CDR3 length is 13 residues. DNA for the CDR3: TGTGCCAGCAGCGATACCGCAGACAGGGGCCAGTACTTC. Its protein is CASSDTADRGQYF. Together with reference TRBV11-3 and TRBJ2-5, the CDR3 gives the full variable domain: EAGVVQSPRYKIIEKKQPVAFWCNPISGHNTLYWYLQNLGQGPELLIRYENEEAVDDSQLPKDRFSAERLKGVDSTLKIQPAELGDSAVYLCASSDTADRGQYFGPGTRLLVL.

The chain couples TRBV5-1 to TRBJ2-7; tentatively, D is TRBD1 or TRBD2 (5 bases each). Germline V lookup: CDR1 SGHRS, CDR2 YFSETQ. This CDR3 contains 15 residues. V dropped 5 bases and J dropped 7 bases, with 22 bases sitting between them. In DNA form, the CDR3 reads TGCGCCAGCAGAGAAACGACCTATGGGGGATGGGAGCAGTACTTC. Translating gives CASRETTYGGWEQYF.

This clone occurred once. The rearrangement uses TRBV29-1 and TRBJ2-7, with TRBD1 as a possible D gene (5 bases). The V end was cut by 2 bases, the J end by 2 bases, with 10 bases between. This CDR3 has 13 amino acids. Germline loops: CDR1 SQVTM, CDR2 ANQGSEA. The CDR3 coding sequence is TGCAGCGTTGAAATTGCAGGGACCTACGAGCAGTACTTC. Translating gives CSVEIAGTYEQYF.

The chain is built from TRBV30 and TRBJ2-5, with D perhaps given as TRBD1 or TRBD2 (5 bases each). V gave up 0 bases and J gave up 1 base, with 12 bases separating them. CDR1 and CDR2 (germline): GTSNPN, SVGIG (reference sequence). This CDR3 contains 15 residues. The CDR3 sequence: CAWSVRDVFQETQYF. The CDR3 nucleotides are TGTGCCTGGAGTGTACGGGACGTGTTCCAAGAGACCCAGTACTTC.

The rearrangement joins TRBV7-3 to TRBJ1-1; D is uncertain. CDR1 and CDR2 from the germline V gene are SGHTA and FQGTGA. CDR3 length: 13 residues. V lost 4 bases and J 5 bases, leaving 11 bases between the germline ends. CDR3 in DNA: TGTGCCAGCAGCTCCGGACCTTCTACTGAAGCTTTCTTT. Its translation is CASSSGPSTEAFF.

J is TRBJ2-3 and V is TRBV13; 8 bases agree with TRBD1. Germline values: CDR1 PRHDT, CDR2 FYEKMQ (reference sequence). There are 17 residues in the CDR3. J lost 8 bases, V lost 4 bases, and 17 bases had no gene match. The CDR3 spells CASSSLEDRASVGTQYF. The CDR3 nucleotides read TGTGCCAGCAGCTCCCTAGAGGACAGGGCGTCGGTTGGTACGCAGTATTTT.

This chain links TRBV5-4 with TRBJ2-5; TRBD1 matches 8 bases. This CDR3 is 15 amino acids long. Losses at the gene ends were 4 bases for V and 4 bases for J; bases not matched to a gene: 9. Germline assignment: CDR1 SGHNT and CDR2 YYREEE (reference sequence). The CDR3 loop reads CASSGPGQARETQYF. The CDR3 coding sequence is TGTGCCAGCAGCGGCCCGGGACAGGCGCGAGAGACCCAGTACTTC. The full variable domain, in which reference TRBV5-4 and TRBJ2-5 provide the parts outside the CDR3, is ETGVTQSPTHLIKTRGQQVTLRCSSQSGHNTVSWYQQALGQGPQFIFQYYREEENGRGNFPPRFSGLQFPNYSSELNVNALELDDSALYLCASSGPGQARETQYFGPGTRLLVL.

The gene calls are TRBV9 and TRBJ2-2; TRBD1 matches at 8 bases. Germline V gene sequence: CDR1 SGDLS, CDR2 YYNGEE. Trimming at V came to 0 bases and at J to 7 bases, leaving 8 bases not matched to a gene. CDR3 length: 16 amino acids. The CDR3 DNA sequence: TGTGCCAGCAGCGTAGCGGACAGGGACTTGTGCGGGGAGCTGTTTTTT. Its translation is CASSVADRDLCGELFF.

A remark on this clone: One end of the junction varies from germline; a read error may be responsible. This rearrangement joins TRBV10-1 to TRBJ2-1; 8 positions agree with TRBD1. The CDR3 extends over 14 amino acids. Per the germline V gene, CDR1 is WNHNN and CDR2 is SYGVQD (reference sequence). The CDR3 sequence: CASSGQGSFNEQFF. The CDR3 DNA follows: TGCGCCAGCAGTGGACAGGGGTCCTTCAATGAGCAGTTCTTC.

This clone showed up just once. CDR3 nucleotides: TGTGCCAGCAGCCAACGCAGTGGTCCTAGTCGCGGGGAAGCCAGAGATACGCAGTATTTT. The encoded protein is CASSQRSGPSRGEARDTQYF. The chain joins TRBV9 to TRBJ2-3; D is perhaps TRBD2 (6 bases). From germline, CDR1 is SGDLS and CDR2 YYNGEE. V was cut by 4 bases and J by 5 bases, with 32 bases left in between. CDR3 length: 20 residues.

This clone was counted between two and nine times. The V call is TRBV30, the J call TRBJ2-5; 7 bases map to TRBD2. In germline, CDR1 is GTSNPN, CDR2 SVGIG (reference sequence). Trimming at V came to 3 bases and at J to 0 bases, leaving 4 bases not matched to a gene. This CDR3 comprises 14 residues. The DNA of the CDR3 is TGTGCCTGGAGCAAGGGAGGGAACCAAGAGACCCAGTACTTC. The encoded protein is CAWSKGGNQETQYF.

The CDR3 coding sequence is TGTGCCAGCAATTTTTGGGGGCTGCGCACTGAAGCTTTCTTT. The encoded protein is CASNFWGLRTEAFF. The chain couples TRBV6-1 to TRBJ1-1; a possible D gene is TRBD1 (6 bases). The CDR3 sequence is 14 residues long. Germline V gene sequence: CDR1 MNHNS, CDR2 SASEGT. Trimming took off 7 bases at V and 4 bases at J, with 16 bases between the two ends.

This chain uses TRBV6-6 with TRBJ1-5; D may be TRBD1 (6 bases). Germline CDR1 reads MNHNY; CDR2 reads SVGAGI (reference sequence). The CDR3 is made up of 14 amino acids. Deletions cut 6 bases from V and 0 bases from J, with 9 bases between. The CDR3 coding sequence is TGTGCCAGCAGCTGGACAGCTAGCAATCAGCCCCAGCATTTT. Translated: CASSWTASNQPQHF.

This chain uses TRBV27 with TRBJ2-6; D uncertain. V lost 6 bases and J 4 bases, leaving 16 bases between the germline ends. This CDR3 has 16 residues. Germline V gene sequence: CDR1 MNHEY, CDR2 SMNVEV (reference sequence). The CDR3 DNA reads as TGTGCCAGCAGCGGAGCCACATATCTGGGGGCCAACGTCCTGACTTTC. As protein: CASSGATYLGANVLTF.

This clone came up once. The chain combines TRBV29-1 with TRBJ2-2; D perhaps matches TRBD2 (6 bases). Germline V lookup: CDR1 SQVTM, CDR2 ANQGSEA. The V end lost 8 bases, the J end lost 5 bases, and 12 bases lay between the germline ends. The length of the CDR3 is 12 residues. Here the CDR3 DNA reads TGCAGCACAGGTGCGGGGACCGGGGAGCTGTTTTTT. It translates to CSTGAGTGELFF.

This chain connects TRBV10-2 to TRBJ2-5, with a weak D call TRBD2 (6 bases). Looked up from germline, CDR1 is WSHSY and CDR2 is SAAADI. The CDR3 loop spans 13 amino acids. V shed 10 bases and J shed 1 base, with 13 bases lying between them. CDR3 bases: TGCGCCACCCGGTTGGGGGGCCAAGAGACCCAGTACTTC. It specifies CATRLGGQETQYF.

The chain carries TRBV9 and TRBJ2-7; 8 bases map to TRBD2. The CDR3 is 14 residues long. Germline lookup yields CDR1 SGDLS and CDR2 YYNGEE. The trim removed 4 bases at V and 3 bases at J, leaving 6 bases unmatched. CDR3 nucleotides: TGTGCCAGCAGCCCCGAAGGGACTAGCTACGAGCAGTACTTC. Protein: CASSPEGTSYEQYF. Complete variable domain (other parts from reference TRBV9 and TRBJ2-7): DSGVTQTPKHLITATGQRVTLRCSPRSGDLSVYWYQQSLDQGLQFLIQYYNGEERAKGNILERFSAQQFPDLHSELNLSSLELGDSALYFCASSPEGTSYEQYFGPGTRLTVT.

The table lists this clone with a count of one. The J gene is TRBJ1-2, the V gene TRBV29-1, with D perhaps TRBD1 (5 bases). Deletions cut 1 base from V and 4 bases from J, with 13 bases between. The CDR3 is 14 residues long. In germline, CDR1 is SQVTM, CDR2 ANQGSEA. In DNA, the CDR3 is TGCAGCGTTGAAGCTTTGCCTGGGACCTATGGCTACACCTTC. This sequence encodes CSVEALPGTYGYTF.

This chain links TRBV19 with TRBJ2-2; 12 bases line up with TRBD2. The CDR3 has 17 residues. CDR1 and CDR2 from the germline V gene are LNHDA and SQIVND (reference sequence). After removal of 1 base from V and 1 base from J, the junction contained 1 base not matched to a gene. Here the CDR3 reads CASSIVTSGGNTGELFF. The DNA for the CDR3 is TGTGCCAGTAGTATAGTGACTAGCGGGGGGAACACCGGGGAGCTGTTTTTT.